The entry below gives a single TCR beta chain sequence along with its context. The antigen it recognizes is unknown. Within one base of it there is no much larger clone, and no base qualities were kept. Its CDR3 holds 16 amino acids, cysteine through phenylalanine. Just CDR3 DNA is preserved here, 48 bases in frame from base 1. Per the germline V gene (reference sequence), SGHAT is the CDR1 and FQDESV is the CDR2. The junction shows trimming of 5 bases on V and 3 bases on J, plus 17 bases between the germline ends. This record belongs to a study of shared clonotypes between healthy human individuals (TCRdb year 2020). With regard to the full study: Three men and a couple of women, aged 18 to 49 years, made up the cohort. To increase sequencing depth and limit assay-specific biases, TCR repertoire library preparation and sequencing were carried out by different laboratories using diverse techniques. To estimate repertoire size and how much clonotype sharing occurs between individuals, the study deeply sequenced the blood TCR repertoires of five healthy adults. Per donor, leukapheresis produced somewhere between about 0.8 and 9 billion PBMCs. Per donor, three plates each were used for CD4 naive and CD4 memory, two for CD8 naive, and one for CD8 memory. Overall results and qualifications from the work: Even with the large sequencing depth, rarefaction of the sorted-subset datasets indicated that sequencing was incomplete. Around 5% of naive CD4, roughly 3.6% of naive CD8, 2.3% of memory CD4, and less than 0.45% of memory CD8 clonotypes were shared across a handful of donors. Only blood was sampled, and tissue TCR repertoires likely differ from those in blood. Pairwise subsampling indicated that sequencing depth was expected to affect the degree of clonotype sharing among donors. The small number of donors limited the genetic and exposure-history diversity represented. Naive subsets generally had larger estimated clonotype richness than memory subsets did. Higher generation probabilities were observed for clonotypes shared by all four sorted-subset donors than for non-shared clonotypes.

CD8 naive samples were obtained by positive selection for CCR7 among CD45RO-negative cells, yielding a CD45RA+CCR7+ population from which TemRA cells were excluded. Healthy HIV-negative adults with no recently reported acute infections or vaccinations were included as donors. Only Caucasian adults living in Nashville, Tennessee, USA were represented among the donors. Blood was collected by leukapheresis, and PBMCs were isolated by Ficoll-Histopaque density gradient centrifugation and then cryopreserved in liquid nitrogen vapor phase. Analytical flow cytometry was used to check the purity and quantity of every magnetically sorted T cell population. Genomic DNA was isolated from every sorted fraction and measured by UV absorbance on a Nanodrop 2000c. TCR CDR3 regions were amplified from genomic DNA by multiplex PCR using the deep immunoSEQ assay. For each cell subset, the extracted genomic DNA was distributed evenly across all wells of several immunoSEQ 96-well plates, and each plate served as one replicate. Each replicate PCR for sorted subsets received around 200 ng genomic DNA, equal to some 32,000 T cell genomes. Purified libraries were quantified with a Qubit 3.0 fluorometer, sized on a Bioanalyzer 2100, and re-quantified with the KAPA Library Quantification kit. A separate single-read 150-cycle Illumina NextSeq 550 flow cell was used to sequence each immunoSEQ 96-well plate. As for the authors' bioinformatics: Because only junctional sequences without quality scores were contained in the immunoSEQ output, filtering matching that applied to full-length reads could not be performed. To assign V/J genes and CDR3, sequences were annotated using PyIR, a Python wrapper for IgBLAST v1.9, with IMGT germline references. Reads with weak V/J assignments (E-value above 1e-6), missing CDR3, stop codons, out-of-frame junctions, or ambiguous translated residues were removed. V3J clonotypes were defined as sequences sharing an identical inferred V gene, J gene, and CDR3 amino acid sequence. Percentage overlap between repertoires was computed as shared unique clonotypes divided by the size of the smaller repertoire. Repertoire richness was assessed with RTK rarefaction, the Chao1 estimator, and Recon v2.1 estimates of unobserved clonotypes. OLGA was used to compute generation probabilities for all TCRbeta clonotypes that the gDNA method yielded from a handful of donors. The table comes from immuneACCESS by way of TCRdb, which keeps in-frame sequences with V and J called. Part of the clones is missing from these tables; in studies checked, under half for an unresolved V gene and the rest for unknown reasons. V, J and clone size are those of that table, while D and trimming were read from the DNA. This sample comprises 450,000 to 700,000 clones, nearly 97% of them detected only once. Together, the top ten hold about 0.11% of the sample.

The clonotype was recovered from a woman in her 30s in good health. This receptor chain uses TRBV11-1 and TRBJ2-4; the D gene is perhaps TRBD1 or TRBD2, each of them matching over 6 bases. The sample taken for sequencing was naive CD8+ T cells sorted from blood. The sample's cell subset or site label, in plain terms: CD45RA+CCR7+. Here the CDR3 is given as CASSLRGVIVKNIQYF. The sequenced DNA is TGTGCCAGCAGCCTAAGGGGGGTTATAGTCAAAAACATTCAGTACTTC.